Listed here are 25 T cell receptor beta chains from one sample, sequenced in a study of T cell repertoires in cytomegalovirus infection (dated by TCRdb to about 2019). Sequencing was performed on an Illumina HiSeq 1500. TCRdb itself trimmed the public reads at Q25 with fastp, ran MiXCR and retained productive beta chains. Rows with one shared CDR3 protein collapse into an entry with the most common genes and DNA. The sample table shows 71,000 or so distinct CDR3 sequences, and approximately 22% are seen once. About 66% of the sample lies in the top ten. In the paper's terms, the treatment or condition label means: in vitro stimulation with specific CMV peptide epitopes to enrich CMV-specific T cells. Antigens of these TCRs are unknown. This material consisted of CD8+ T cells from cultured PBMCs, taken from culture after CMV antigen stimulation. The origin of the receptors is a human donor in good health (CMV status not recorded). Some clones in this sample may be carry-over from other donors' samples.

The chain recombines TRBV9 with TRBJ2-7, with D perhaps matching TRBD2 (5 bases). Germline lookup yields CDR1 SGDLS and CDR2 YYNGEE. CDR3 length equals 13 residues. Trimming removed 0 bases from V and 1 base from J, with 5 bases in between. CDR3 nucleotides: TGTGCCAGCAGCGTAGCGGGATCCTACGAGCAGTACTTC. Translated: CASSVAGSYEQYF.

This clonotype was seen a handful of times. CDR3 sequence: CASSLGSITEAFF. The CDR3 coding sequence is TGTGCCAGCAGCTTAGGGTCGATCACTGAAGCTTTCTTT. The V call is TRBV7-8, the J call TRBJ1-1; the D is unclear. V was pared by 1 base and J by 4 bases, with 7 bases between. Germline V CDR1 and CDR2: SGHVS, FQNEAQ. CDR3 size: 13 residues.

The V gene is TRBV28, the J gene TRBJ1-6, with no clear D. From germline, CDR1 is MDHEN and CDR2 SYDVKM. The CDR3 extends over 16 amino acids. V was shortened by 4 bases and J by 6 bases, with 16 bases between the two germline ends. The CDR3 loop reads CASSSREDSTNSPLHF. The CDR3 nucleotides are TGTGCCAGCAGTTCTAGGGAAGATTCGACTAATTCACCCCTCCACTTT. Full variable domain (remainder filled in from reference TRBV28 and TRBJ1-6): DVKVTQSSRYLVKRTGEKVFLECVQDMDHENMFWYRQDPGLGLRLIYFSYDVKMKEKGDIPEGYSVSREKKERFSLILESASTNQTSMYLCASSSREDSTNSPLHFGNGTRLTVT.

Note on this clonotype: Because it lacks the conserved phenylalanine or tryptophan at the end, this CDR3 is likely a read error. The V call is TRBV7-6, the J call TRBJ2-5; 9 nucleotides align to TRBD2. V was clipped by 1 base and J by 0 bases; unmatched bases: 3. The CDR3 is 16 amino acids. CDR1 is SGHVS and CDR2 is FNYEAQ in the germline V gene. This chain's CDR3 is CASSLVAGDDQETQYL. CDR3 sequence (DNA): TGTGCCAGCAGCTTAGTAGCGGGGGACGACCAAGAGACCCAGTACTTG.

This chain connects TRBV14 to TRBJ1-2, with no clear D. CDR1 and CDR2 (germline): SGHDN, FVKESK. The CDR3 contains 13 residues. The V gene lost 2 bases and the J gene lost 3 bases, with 7 bases spanning the gap. CDR3 nucleotides: TGTGCCAGCAGCCAACACTGGGACTATGGCTACACCTTC. Residues: CASSQHWDYGYTF. Using reference TRBV14 and TRBJ1-2 for the parts outside the CDR3, the full variable domain is EAGVTQFPSHSVIEKGQTVTLRCDPISGHDNLYWYRRVMGKEIKFLLHFVKESKQDESGMPNNRFLAERTGGTYSTLKVQPAELEDSGVYFCASSQHWDYGYTFGSGTRLTVV.

This clonotype was counted many times. The chain joins TRBV27 to TRBJ2-1; no definite D call. The CDR3 runs 15 residues. Deletions cut 6 bases from V and 6 bases from J, with 18 bases between. Germline loops: CDR1 MNHEY, CDR2 SMNVEV (reference sequence). The CDR3 reads CASSPPGLIRNEQFF. The CDR3 bases are TGTGCCAGCAGCCCCCCGGGCCTTATACGCAATGAGCAGTTCTTC.

The chain links TRBV12-5 to TRBJ2-5; perhaps TRBD2 as D (5 bases). The CDR3 consists of 13 residues. The V gene's germline CDR1 is LGHNT and CDR2 FRNRAP. V shed 5 bases and J shed 3 bases, with 10 bases lying between them. Written as DNA, the CDR3 is TGTGCTAGTGGTCCCCAACTAGAAGAGACCCAGTACTTC. This translates into CASGPQLEETQYF.

The chain joins TRBV4-3 to TRBJ2-1; possible D gene TRBD1, 6 bases. Germline CDR1 and CDR2: LGHNA and YSLEER. Trimming removed 1 base at V and 7 bases at J, with 17 bases between. This CDR3 has 16 amino acids. The CDR3, as DNA: TGCGCCAGCAGCCAAGCAGGAGGTGGGGGCAGAAATGAGCAGTTCTTC. Its protein product is CASSQAGGGGRNEQFF.

V and J are TRBV20-1 and TRBJ2-7; 11 nucleotides line up with TRBD2. CDR1 and CDR2 from the germline V gene are DFQATT and SNEGSKA (reference sequence). V gave up 1 base and J gave up 0 bases; unmatched junction bases: 2. The CDR3 totals 15 residues. CDR3 sequence reads: CSARGTSGSSYEQYF. As DNA, the CDR3 is TGCAGTGCTAGAGGGACTAGCGGGTCCTCCTACGAGCAGTACTTC.

The J gene is TRBJ2-7, the V gene TRBV4-2; the D is unclear. The length of the CDR3 is 16 residues. CDR1 is LGHNA, CDR2 YNFKEQ, per germline. The ends were cut back, 2 bases at V and 5 bases at J, with 19 bases in the middle. The CDR3 reads CASSQMSGLEKDEQYF. The CDR3 DNA reads TGTGCCAGCAGCCAAATGTCCGGTTTGGAGAAAGACGAGCAGTACTTC.

This clonotype occurred many times. The chain couples TRBV7-8 to TRBJ1-1; 7 bases align to TRBD1. CDR3 size: 17 residues. Trimming took 5 bases from V and 4 from J; bases not matched to a gene: 16. Germline V gene sequence: CDR1 SGHVS, CDR2 FQNEAQ. The CDR3 protein is CASSLLYRGTSGTEAFF. CDR3 in DNA: TGTGCCAGCAGCCTCTTGTACAGGGGTACCTCGGGCACTGAAGCTTTCTTT.

This clonotype came up once. The rearrangement joins TRBV20-1 to TRBJ1-1; 9 bases are a match to TRBD1. Per the germline V gene, CDR1 is DFQATT and CDR2 is SNEGSKA (reference sequence). The CDR3 consists of 15 residues. The V segment lost 0 bases and the J segment 5 bases; nucleotides outside the gene matches: 7. The CDR3 protein is CSARDLGQGGTEAFF. For the CDR3, the DNA is TGCAGTGCTAGAGATCTGGGACAGGGAGGGACTGAAGCTTTCTTT.

This chain joins TRBV25-1 and TRBJ1-2; D not resolved. Deletions cut 9 bases from V and 2 bases from J, with 13 bases between. The CDR3 has 13 residues. The germline gives CDR1 MGHDK, CDR2 SYGVNS. CDR3 sequence reads: CASTADFNYGYTF. The CDR3 bases are TGTGCCAGTACCGCGGACTTCAACTATGGCTACACCTTC.

In DNA, the CDR3 is TGTGCCAGCAGGCTGGACAGCCGGTATGGAGAGCAGTACTTC. This translates into CASRLDSRYGEQYF. V and J are TRBV28 and TRBJ2-7; the D gene is possibly TRBD1 (6 bases). Germline CDR1 reads MDHEN; CDR2 reads SYDVKM. Trimming pared 6 bases from V and 7 bases from J, leaving 19 bases between. This CDR3 spans 14 amino acids.

The rearrangement uses TRBV7-9 and TRBJ1-2, with no clear D. CDR3 size: 12 residues. Trimming pared 1 base from V and 6 bases from J, leaving 6 bases between. Germline values: CDR1 SEHNR, CDR2 FQNEAQ (reference sequence). The CDR3, as DNA: TGTGCCAGCAGCTTAGTGGTAGATGGCTACACCTTC. Translation: CASSLVVDGYTF.

This clonotype has more than one count but fewer than ten. The V call is TRBV3-1, the J call TRBJ1-2; D possibly corresponds to TRBD1 (5 bases). CDR1 and CDR2 (germline): LGHDT, YNNKEL (reference sequence). The CDR3 is made up of 15 amino acids. Trimming took off 0 bases at V and 5 bases at J, with 13 bases between the two ends. This chain's CDR3 is CASSQDSGGGYGYTF. Here the CDR3 DNA reads TGTGCCAGCAGCCAAGATTCTGGTGGGGGGTATGGCTACACCTTC.

This chain uses TRBV7-3 with TRBJ2-1, with 9 bases that match TRBD2. The CDR3 sequence is 15 residues long. The germline V gene encodes CDR1 SGHTA and CDR2 FQGTGA. V gave up 5 bases and J gave up 8 bases; unmatched junction bases: 10. The CDR3 DNA sequence: TGTGCCAGCAGCATCAATGGCGGGGGGGCCCATGAGCAGTTCTTC. It specifies CASSINGGGAHEQFF.

The table lists this clonotype with many counts. The gene calls are TRBV7-9 and TRBJ1-1; D is undetermined. Trimming stripped 6 bases from V and 4 bases from J, with 6 bases between. The CDR3 is 11 amino acids. Germline values: CDR1 SEHNR, CDR2 FQNEAQ (reference sequence). CDR3 sequence (DNA): TGTGCCAGCAGAGCGGCCACTGAAGCTTTCTTT. The encoded protein is CASRAATEAFF.

J is TRBJ2-4 and V is TRBV6-6; possible D gene TRBD1, 6 bases. Between the trimmed V and J ends, which lost 6 bases and 8 bases, there was a span of 17 bases. This CDR3 is 14 amino acids long. The germline gives CDR1 MNHNY, CDR2 SVGAGI (reference sequence). CDR3 residues: CASSPLGGRDIQYF. The CDR3 coding sequence is TGTGCCAGCAGCCCTCTAGGGGGACGGGACATTCAGTACTTC.

This sequence joins TRBV7-9 and TRBJ2-1; perhaps TRBD2 as D (7 bases). This CDR3 is built from 16 residues. The V gene lost 7 bases and the J gene lost 3 bases, with 19 bases spanning the gap. Per the germline V gene, CDR1 is SEHNR and CDR2 is FQNEAQ (reference sequence). The CDR3 here is CASTQGGGALYNEQFF. The CDR3 bases are TGTGCCAGCACCCAGGGAGGGGGGGCCCTCTACAATGAGCAGTTCTTC.

This chain links TRBV12-3 or TRBV12-4 with TRBJ2-7; TRBD1 matches at 8 bases. J gave up 1 base and V 8 bases, and 10 bases lay outside the gene matches. This CDR3 region has 15 residues. This CDR3 reads CASVNRTGLSYEQYF. The CDR3 nucleotides are TGTGCCAGCGTTAATAGGACAGGGCTATCCTACGAGCAGTACTTC.

This clonotype was picked up a small number of times. The J gene is TRBJ2-1, the V gene TRBV7-9, with a tentative D call TRBD2 (7 bases). V dropped 5 bases and J dropped 9 bases, with 20 bases sitting between them. The CDR3 has 15 residues. Germline lookup yields CDR1 SEHNR and CDR2 FQNEAQ (reference sequence). CDR3 amino acids: CASSPSGGARREQFF. The CDR3 DNA sequence: TGTGCCAGCAGCCCGAGTGGGGGGGCTCGTCGTGAGCAGTTCTTC.

This chain connects TRBV4-1 to TRBJ2-7; D remains ambiguous. The length of the CDR3 is 17 residues. The germline V gene has CDR1 MGHRA and CDR2 YSYEKL. V shed 0 bases and J shed 4 bases, with 19 bases lying between them. The CDR3 spells CASSQDVTVWDQYEQYF. CDR3 nucleotide sequence: TGCGCCAGCAGCCAAGATGTTACAGTTTGGGATCAATACGAGCAGTACTTC.

The rearrangement joins TRBV6-5 to TRBJ2-3; weak D call: TRBD2 (6 bases). Germline V gene lookup returns CDR1 MNHEY and CDR2 SVGAGI. This CDR3 region has 14 residues. Trimming left V 0 bases short and J 7 bases short, with 11 bases between. The CDR3 DNA sequence: TGTGCCAGCAGTTACTCCCGGGACTCGAATACGCAGTATTTT. This translates into CASSYSRDSNTQYF.

The chain uses TRBV9 and TRBJ1-1; no definite D call. The V gene lost 0 bases and the J gene lost 3 bases, with 9 bases spanning the gap. The CDR3 runs 14 residues. Germline CDR1 SGDLS, CDR2 YYNGEE. The DNA of the CDR3 is TGTGCCAGCAGCGTAGTAGGGTTGGACACTGAAGCTTTCTTT. Amino acid sequence: CASSVVGLDTEAFF.